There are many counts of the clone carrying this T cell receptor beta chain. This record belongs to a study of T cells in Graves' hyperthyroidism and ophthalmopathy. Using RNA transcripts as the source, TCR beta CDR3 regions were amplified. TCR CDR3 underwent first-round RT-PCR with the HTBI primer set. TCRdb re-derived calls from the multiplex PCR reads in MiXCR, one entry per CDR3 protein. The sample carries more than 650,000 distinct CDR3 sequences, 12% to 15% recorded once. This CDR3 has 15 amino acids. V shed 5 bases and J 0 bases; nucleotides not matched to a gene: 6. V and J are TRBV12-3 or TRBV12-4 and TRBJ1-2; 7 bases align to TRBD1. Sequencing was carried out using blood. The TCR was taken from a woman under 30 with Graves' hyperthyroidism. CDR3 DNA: TGTGCCAGCAGTCCCTGGACAGGTCCTAACTATGGCTACACCTTC. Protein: CASSPWTGPNYGYTF.